This is a list of T cell receptor beta chains from one sample in a study of blood T cell repertoires in COVID-19. Sequencing was performed with immunoSEQ multiplex PCR; in TCRdb, only in-frame clones are kept and a portion is missing. Of roughly 90,000 clones detected, roughly 88% appear once; the ten largest clones hold roughly 1.5%. Sequenced material: peripheral blood. Receptors originate from a human donor with active COVID-19. The donor label of this sample is uncertain. CDR3s include the opening cysteine and the closing phenylalanine or tryptophan. A D gene is named only where the DNA matches it firmly. Rows may omit the clone size; those that give it use once, few, many or a size class.

j_gene | abundance | v_gene | d_gene | CDR3nt | CDR3aa
TRBJ2-1 | NA | TRBV6-6 | TRBD2 | TGTGCCAGCAGTTTAACTAGCGGGGGGTATAATGAGCAGTTCTTC | CASSLTSGGYNEQFF
TRBJ2-7 | NA | TRBV5-5 | NA | TGTGCCAGCAGAGCACAGGGTAGGGCCTACGAGCAGTACTTC | CASRAQGRAYEQYF
TRBJ2-3 | NA | TRBV4-1 | TRBD1 | TGCGCCAGCAGCCAGGACAGGGTCACGCAGTATTTT | CASSQDRVTQYF
TRBJ1-1 | NA | TRBV6-6 | NA | TGTGCCAGCAGTTACGCCCCCGGGGGAATGAACACTGAAGCTTTCTTT | CASSYAPGGMNTEAFF
TRBJ2-2 | NA | TRBV4-3 | NA | TGCGCCAGCAGCCTTGAATGGGGGGGCCTTACCGGGGAGCTGTTTTTT | CASSLEWGGLTGELFF
TRBJ2-4 | NA | TRBV30 | NA | TGTGCCTGGAGTAGACAAGATCTTTTAGCCAAAAACATTCAGTACTTC | CAWSRQDLLAKNIQYF
TRBJ2-7 | NA | TRBV23-1 | NA | TGCGCCAGCAGTCACCCAGCGCCTCTGCCGTCCAGGGGTGAATGCGAGCAGTACTTC | CASSHPAPLPSRGECEQYF
TRBJ2-2 | NA | TRBV13 | TRBD2 | TGTGCCAGCAGCCCTGGGACTAGCGGGAACACCGGGGAGCTGTTTTTT | CASSPGTSGNTGELFF
TRBJ1-6 | NA | TRBV4-3 | TRBD1 | TGCGCCAGCAGCCAAGACGGAAACAGGGGGACGTCACCCCTCCACTTT | CASSQDGNRGTSPLHF
TRBJ2-5 | NA | TRBV5-8 | NA | TGTGCCAGCAGCCAGGGCGCGAGAGGAGATGGGGAGACCCAGTACTTC | CASSQGARGDGETQYF
TRBJ1-1 | once | TRBV4-3 | TRBD1 | TGCGCCAGCAGCCCCCGGGACAGGGTAATGGGCACTGAAGCTTTCTTT | CASSPRDRVMGTEAFF